This T cell receptor (beta chain) came from a study of regulatory T cells in long-lasting Graves disease. Arm-PCR of CDR3 regions with iRepertoire HTBI primers generated TCR beta libraries. From the multiplex PCR reads, TCRdb called clonotypes with MiXCR, one entry per CDR3 protein. Of about 200,000 distinct CDR3 sequences listed, roughly 19% are singletons. This CDR3 is built from 12 residues. Looked up from germline, CDR1 is GTSNPN and CDR2 is SVGIG (reference sequence). The germline V and J ends were trimmed by 3 bases and 0 bases, with 3 bases remaining between them. This clonotype was detected many times. As for time point: newly diagnosed GD, antithyroid drugs for less than 3 months. After RNA was extracted from PBMCs, the TCR library was made from it. The sample also formed part of further work on T cells in Graves' hyperthyroidism and ophthalmopathy. That work states: The study left out patients who had uncontrolled infection, other autoimmune disease, pregnancy or lactation.

The chain carries TRBV30 and TRBJ1-3; D not resolved. This TCR was sampled from a woman in her twenties or thirties with Graves disease. The sample was peripheral blood mononuclear cells (PBMCs), taken at new diagnosis, from a patient treated with antithyroid drugs. The CDR3: CAWRTSGNTIYF. As DNA, the CDR3 is TGTGCCTGGAGAACCTCTGGAAACACCATATATTTT.